This T cell receptor beta chain was identified during a study of cytomegalovirus exposure and HLA in healthy donors. Study-wide context: Approximately 85 million unique TCRs from HLA-typed donors were held in an early data release.

Study observations and caveats: A later analysis found common viral pathogens apparently linked to several of the most significant clusters. The authors enumerated roughly 160 TCR beta chains as linked to cytomegalovirus.

CDR3 length: 15 residues. Germline loops: CDR1 SGHNT, CDR2 YYREEE (reference sequence). V shed 3 bases, J shed 2 bases, and the junction held 4 bases outside the gene matches. The PCR used 60 Vbeta and 13 Jbeta primers. Sequencing was performed with immunoSEQ multiplex PCR; in TCRdb, only in-frame clones are kept and a portion is missing. The profile shows around 90,000 clones, roughly 60% of them singletons. At the time of sampling, donors were nominally healthy, though unrecorded immune exposures were likely. A word on this clone: Its antigen remains unidentified.

The gene calls are TRBV5-4 and TRBJ2-4, with 8 positions matching TRBD2. The source material was PBMCs. This receptor was taken from a woman in her twenties or thirties in good health and CMV-seropositive. The CDR3 sequence: CASSSGGATKNIQYF. CDR3 nucleotides: TGTGCCAGCAGCTCCGGGGGGGCAACCAAAAACATTCAGTACTTC. Full variable domain (rest looked up from reference TRBV5-4 and TRBJ2-4): ETGVTQSPTHLIKTRGQQVTLRCSSQSGHNTVSWYQQALGQGPQFIFQYYREEENGRGNFPPRFSGLQFPNYSSELNVNALELDDSALYLCASSSGGATKNIQYFGAGTRLSVL.